Included here is one T cell receptor (beta chain) sequence, with context. This may come from a read error, since a much larger clone is one base off. Documented time point: sample taken at primary tumor resection. Unsorted whole RNA from tumor, nontumor lung or frozen PBMC underwent sequencing. These data originate in a study of spatial heterogeneity in lung cancer. Each TCR cDNA molecule carried a unique molecular identifier. One entry per CDR3 protein results from TCRdb running MiXCR on the 5' RACE reads. The sample yields about a thousand distinct CDR3 sequences, about 7% seen once. This sample comprised normal lung tissue next to the tumor, obtained at surgery. The TCR originated in a male donor with early-stage non-small cell lung cancer.

Here the CDR3 DNA reads TGTGCCAGCCGAGGCCTAGCGGTGAACACCGGGGAGCCGTTTTTT. This gives the protein CASRGLAVNTGEPFF. The chain recombines TRBV19 with TRBJ2-2; TRBD2 aligns across 7 bases. This CDR3 region has 15 residues. Germline CDR1 and CDR2: LNHDA and SQIVND (reference sequence).